Listed below are T cell receptor beta chains from one sample, sequenced in a study of control samples from healthy donors and cancer patients. Assay used: immunoSEQ multiplex PCR; TCRdb lists only in-frame clones, some missing. Among 40,000 to 55,000 clones listed, less than 95% were seen once. The sample taken for sequencing was PBMCs. These receptors all stem from a woman in her forties with head and neck cancer. CDR3s include the opening cysteine and the closing phenylalanine or tryptophan. A D gene is named only where the DNA matches it firmly. Clone size, where shown, is once, few, many, or a class for clones that have expanded.

- TRBJ2-7 TRBV20-1 - 11 CSAPDRIEQYF TGCAGTGCCCCGGACAGAATCGAGCAGTACTTC
- TRBJ2-7 TRBV6-5 TRBD2 14 CASNLLAGDYEQYF TGTGCCAGCAACCTACTAGCGGGAGACTACGAGCAGTACTTC
medium-sized TRBJ2-3 TRBV21-1 - 18 CASRPLAERQLGTDTQYF TGTGCCAGCAGGCCACTAGCGGAGAGACAATTAGGCACAGATACGCAGTATTTT
- TRBJ1-2 TRBV12-5 - 13 CASGREGTYGYTF TGTGCTAGTGGTCGCGAGGGGACTTACGGCTACACCTTC
- TRBJ2-7 TRBV29-1 - 15 CSVEDRAGGPYEQYF TGCAGCGTTGAAGATCGGGCAGGGGGGCCCTACGAGCAGTACTTC
- TRBJ2-2 TRBV11-2 TRBD2 20 CASSLERGLRAGGRTGELFF TGTGCCAGCAGCTTAGAAAGGGGCCTACGAGCGGGAGGTCGAACCGGGGAGCTGTTTTTT
once TRBJ2-7 TRBV2 - 16 CASKGGGAQHVYEQYF TGTGCCAGCAAAGGAGGGGGCGCCCAACACGTCTACGAGCAGTACTTC
- TRBJ1-1 TRBV21-1 - 17 CASSKVRYSSMNTEAFF TGTGCCAGCAGCAAAGTTAGGTACAGTTCCATGAACACTGAAGCTTTCTTT
- TRBJ1-3 TRBV6-1 TRBD1 18 CASSEPRQGGLRGNTIYF TGTGCCAGCAGTGAACCGCGCCAGGGGGGCCTCCGTGGAAACACCATATATTTT
- TRBJ1-4 TRBV5-4 - 14 CASSLGRGNEKLFF TGTGCCAGCAGCTTGGGACGGGGAAATGAAAAACTGTTTTTT
- TRBJ1-1 TRBV6-5 - 15 CASSYRKASDTEAFF TGTGCCAGCAGTTACAGGAAGGCAAGTGACACTGAAGCTTTCTTT